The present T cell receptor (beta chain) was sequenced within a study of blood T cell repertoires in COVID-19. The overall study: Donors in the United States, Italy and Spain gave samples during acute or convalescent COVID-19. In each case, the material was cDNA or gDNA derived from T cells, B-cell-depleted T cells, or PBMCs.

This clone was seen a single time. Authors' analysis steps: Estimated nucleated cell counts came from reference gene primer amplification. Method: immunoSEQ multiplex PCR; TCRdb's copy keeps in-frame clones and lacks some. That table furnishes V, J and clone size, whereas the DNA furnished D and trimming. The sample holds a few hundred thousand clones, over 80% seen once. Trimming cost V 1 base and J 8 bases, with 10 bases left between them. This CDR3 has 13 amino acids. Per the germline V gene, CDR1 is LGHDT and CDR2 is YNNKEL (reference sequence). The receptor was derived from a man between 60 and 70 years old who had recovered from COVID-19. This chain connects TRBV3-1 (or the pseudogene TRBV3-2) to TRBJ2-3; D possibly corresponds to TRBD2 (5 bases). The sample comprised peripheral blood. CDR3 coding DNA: TGTGCCAGCAGCCAAGGTCCTACTAGTACGCAGTATTTT. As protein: CASSQGPTSTQYF.